This T cell receptor beta chain emerged from a study of shared clonotypes between healthy human individuals. The overall study: The donor pool was made up of a couple of women and three men aged 18 to 49.

Per the original data handling: ImmunoSEQ junction-only sequences lacked quality scores, so their filtering differed. Libraries were prepared by immunoSEQ multiplex PCR; TCRdb keeps only in-frame clonotypes and omits some of them. The V and J calls and clone size were taken over from that table, and D and trimming were inferred from the DNA. In the table there are about 1.5 million clones, 95% to 99% of which are singletons. Sequencing input: naive CD4+ T cells sorted from blood. Subset given: CD45RA+ positively selected. The receptor was derived from a man aged 30 to 45 in good health.

CDR3 amino acids: CASSLDLAGDYNEQFF. The CDR3 nucleotides read TGTGCCAGCAGCTTAGATTTAGCGGGAGACTACAATGAGCAGTTCTTC. The J gene is TRBJ2-1, the V gene TRBV11-3; 9 bases agree with TRBD2. The germline V gene encodes CDR1 SGHNT and CDR2 YENEEA. CDR3 length: 16 amino acids. Trimming took 0 bases from V and 3 from J; bases not matched to a gene: 3.